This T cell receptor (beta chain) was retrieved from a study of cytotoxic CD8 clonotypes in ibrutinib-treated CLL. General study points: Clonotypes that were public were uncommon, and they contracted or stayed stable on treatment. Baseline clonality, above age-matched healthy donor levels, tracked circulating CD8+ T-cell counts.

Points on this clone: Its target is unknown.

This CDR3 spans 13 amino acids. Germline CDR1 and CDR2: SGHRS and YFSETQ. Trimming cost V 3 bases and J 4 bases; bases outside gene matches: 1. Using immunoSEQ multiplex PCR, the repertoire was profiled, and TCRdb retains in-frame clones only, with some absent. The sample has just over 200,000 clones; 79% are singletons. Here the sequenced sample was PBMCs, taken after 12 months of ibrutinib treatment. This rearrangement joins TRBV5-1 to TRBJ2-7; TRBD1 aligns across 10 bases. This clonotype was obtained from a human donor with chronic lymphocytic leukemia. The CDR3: CASSSGQGYEQYF. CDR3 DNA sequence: TGCGCCAGCAGCTCGGGACAGGGGTACGAGCAGTACTTC.